This T cell receptor (beta chain) was identified in a study of tumor and adjacent non-tumor tissue in lung cancer. Whole-study context: The cohort had approximately 12 adenocarcinoma, a couple of squamous cell and 1 small cell patients. Stage I to III disease affected over nine men and roughly five women aged roughly 31 to 76. Overall study findings and caveats: Significantly higher TCR diversity was found in tumor than normal lung.

For this clonotype: The antigen remains undetermined. A junction end diverges from the germline sequence, so it may reflect a read error.

The template was RNA from unsorted bulk tissue. Distant lung tissue was collected more than 3 cm away from the tumor edge. The CDR3 contains 14 residues. CDR1 and CDR2 (germline): SGHAT, FQDESV (reference sequence). TCRbeta libraries were built with three rounds of nested PCR, modified from ARM-PCR. One entry per CDR3 protein, called by TCRdb with MiXCR from the multiplex PCR reads. The table lists some 70,000 distinct CDR3 sequences, about two thirds of them singletons. The rearrangement joins TRBV11-1 to TRBJ1-1, with D uncertain. Material: distant non-tumor lung tissue. The receptor was derived from a woman between 45 and 65 years old with non-small cell lung cancer. The CDR3 bases are TGTGCCAGCAGTTTGAAGGAGCTGAACACTGAAACTTTCTTT. Translation: CASSLKELNTETFF.